This TCR beta chain was observed in a study of response to subunit inactivated influenza vaccine. MiXCR, applied by TCRdb to the RT-PCR reads, yields one record per CDR3 protein. The sample shows 500,000 to 600,000 distinct CDR3 sequences, 10% to 15% of them seen only once. This clonotype was observed a handful of times. Germline V gene lookup returns CDR1 ENHRY and CDR2 SYGVKD. The V and J ends lost 0 bases and 8 bases respectively, with 13 bases between them. The CDR3 runs to 14 residues. Material: PBMCs from blood, obtained around seven weeks after vaccination. V is TRBV10-3 and J is TRBJ1-2; D is ambiguous. This TCR came from a man in his fifties who received an inactivated influenza vaccine. CDR3: CAISESRREGGYTF. The DNA for the CDR3 is TGTGCCATCAGTGAGTCGAGACGGGAAGGAGGCTACACCTTC.